Detailed here is one T cell receptor beta chain. The data are from a study of blood T cell repertoires in COVID-19. In the study overall: Acute and convalescent COVID-19 specimens originated in the United States, Italy and Spain. PBMCs, B-cell-depleted T cells, or T cells provided the cDNA or gDNA that made up the material.

This CDR3 is 14 amino acids long. Trimming cost V 2 bases and J 5 bases, with 12 bases left between them. CDR1 and CDR2 from the germline V gene are SGDLS and YYNGEE. Original data processing: Amplification of reference gene primers provided the estimated nucleated cell counts. Profiling relied on immunoSEQ multiplex PCR, and the TCRdb table lists in-frame clones only, not all of them. V, J and clone size are taken as reported in that table, and D and trimming were inferred from the DNA itself. In the table there are tens of thousands of clones, around four fifths of which are singletons. Material for sequencing was peripheral blood. The chain combines TRBV9 with TRBJ2-3, with D perhaps matching TRBD2 (6 bases). This clonotype was obtained from a human donor in a cohort sampled during active COVID-19. CDR3 residues: CASSVRELEDTQYF. CDR3 nucleotide sequence: TGTGCCAGCAGCGTCCGGGAGCTTGAAGATACGCAGTATTTT.